These 2 T cell receptor beta chains came from one sample sequenced in a study of T cell responses to AZD1222 COVID-19 vaccine. Here immunoSEQ multiplex PCR was the method, and the copy in TCRdb shows in-frame clones only, minus some. The sample contains roughly 140,000 clones, more than 70% of which appear only once. The specimen comprised peripheral blood, sampled on day 0 of MenACWY control vaccination. Receptors were obtained from an adult in good health.

This chain links TRBV5-1 with TRBJ1-4; possibly TRBD1 for D (6 bases). V was pared by 4 bases and J by 6 bases, with 19 bases between. The CDR3 has 16 residues. The germline CDR1 and CDR2 sequences are SGHRS and YFSETQ. The CDR3 DNA follows: TGCGCCAGCAGCGGGGGCCCCCTCGGAGCCCATGAAAAACTGTTTTTT. As protein: CASSGGPLGAHEKLFF.

The V and J genes are TRBV11-2 and TRBJ1-3; no definite D call. The ends were cut back, 5 bases at V and 0 bases at J, with 11 bases in the middle. The CDR3 extends over 15 amino acids. Germline V gene data show CDR1 as SGHAT and CDR2 as FQNNGV. The CDR3 reads CASSDGPSSGNTIYF. The CDR3 DNA sequence: TGTGCCAGCAGCGATGGACCGAGCTCTGGAAACACCATATATTTT.